Listed here are 6 T cell receptor beta chains from one sample, sequenced in a study of shared clonotypes between healthy human individuals. TCRdb keeps only in-frame clones here, not all; method: immunoSEQ multiplex PCR. The profile covers more than 150,000 clones, with roughly 91% appearing a single time and around 0.072% taken by the ten largest. The sample comprised naive CD4+ T cells sorted from blood. Regarding subset: CD45RA+ positively selected. All receptors derive from a woman in her 30s in good health.

The genes are TRBV19 and TRBJ1-1, with D possibly matching TRBD1 (5 bases). The germline CDR1 and CDR2 sequences are LNHDA and SQIVND (reference sequence). The CDR3 length is 14 residues. V lost 4 bases, J lost 1 base, and 10 bases lay in between. The CDR3 reads CASSTSTGNTEAFF. The DNA for the CDR3 is TGTGCCAGTAGTACCTCCACAGGGAACACTGAAGCTTTCTTT.

The genes are TRBV7-9 and TRBJ1-5, with unresolved D. Trimming took off 3 bases at V and 3 bases at J, with 9 bases between the two ends. This CDR3 has 14 amino acids. The V gene's germline CDR1 is SEHNR and CDR2 FQNEAQ (reference sequence). CDR3 protein: CASSLRGSNQPQHF. The CDR3 nucleotides read TGTGCCAGCAGCTTGAGAGGATCCAATCAGCCCCAGCATTTT.

This chain connects TRBV5-1 to TRBJ2-7; TRBD1 is a possible D gene (6 bases). The CDR3 runs 15 residues. Trimming stripped 4 bases from V and 3 bases from J, with 17 bases between. Germline V gene lookup returns CDR1 SGHRS and CDR2 YFSETQ. The CDR3 loop is CASSRHYTGNYEQYF. CDR3 DNA: TGCGCCAGCAGCCGACATTACACAGGGAACTACGAGCAGTACTTC.

The genes are TRBV7-3 and TRBJ2-2, with a possible D match to TRBD1 (5 bases). V lost 0 bases and J 2 bases, leaving 10 bases between the germline ends. The CDR3 is made up of 16 amino acids. Per germline, CDR1 SGHTA and CDR2 FQGTGA. CDR3 DNA: TGTGCCAGCAGCTTAACCGGACAATTAAACACCGGGGAGCTGTTTTTT. Residues: CASSLTGQLNTGELFF.

The genes are TRBV25-1 and TRBJ2-5; the D is unclear. Germline CDR1 reads MGHDK; CDR2 reads SYGVNS. The V end lost 2 bases, the J end lost 7 bases, and 11 bases lay between the germline ends. The CDR3 loop spans 13 amino acids. The CDR3 loop reads CASSETRARTQYF. Here the CDR3 DNA reads TGTGCCAGCAGTGAAACCCGGGCACGGACCCAGTACTTC.

This sequence joins TRBV4-1 and TRBJ1-3; D unresolved. This CDR3 comprises 20 residues. Trimming took off 0 bases at V and 4 bases at J, with 25 bases between the two ends. Germline CDR1 and CDR2: MGHRA and YSYEKL. CDR3 DNA sequence: TGCGCCAGCAGCCAAGATCCGACCTCGGCGGATCCTTCTAAAGGAAACACCATATATTTT. Residues: CASSQDPTSADPSKGNTIYF.